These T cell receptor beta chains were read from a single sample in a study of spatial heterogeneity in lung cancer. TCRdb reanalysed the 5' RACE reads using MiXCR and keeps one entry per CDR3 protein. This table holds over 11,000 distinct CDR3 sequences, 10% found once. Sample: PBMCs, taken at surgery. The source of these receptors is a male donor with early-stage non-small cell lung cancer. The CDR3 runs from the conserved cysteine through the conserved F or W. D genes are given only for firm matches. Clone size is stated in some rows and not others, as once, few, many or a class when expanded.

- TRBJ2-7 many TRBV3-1 CASSNTNYEQYF
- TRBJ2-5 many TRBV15 CATSIQETQYF
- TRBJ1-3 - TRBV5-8 CASSRGLSSGNTIYF
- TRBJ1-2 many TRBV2 CASSEPFLPYGYTF
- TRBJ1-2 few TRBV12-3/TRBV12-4 CASSSGFGYTF
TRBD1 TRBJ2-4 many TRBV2 CASTGQGKNIQYF
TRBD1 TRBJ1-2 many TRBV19 CASSTIPGTVQNGYTF
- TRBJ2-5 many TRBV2 CASRRGTWTQYF
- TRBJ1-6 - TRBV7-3 CASRATTSSPLHF
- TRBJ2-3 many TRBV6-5 CASNGATRSTDTQYF
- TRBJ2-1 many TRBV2 CASSTNPARTEQFF
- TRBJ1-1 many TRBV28 CASREAGSNTEAFF
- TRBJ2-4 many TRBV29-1 CSVGQAGIQYF
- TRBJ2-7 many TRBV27 CASQEGRNAYEQYF
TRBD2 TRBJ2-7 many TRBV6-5 CASSYGGGAGGEQYF
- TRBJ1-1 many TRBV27 CASSPAGHTEAFF
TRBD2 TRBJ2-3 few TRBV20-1 CSASSAGVTDTQYF
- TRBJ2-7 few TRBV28 CASKQGFGEQYF
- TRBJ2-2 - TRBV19 CASSIVVAGELFF
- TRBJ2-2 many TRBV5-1 CASSLTWTTNTGELFF
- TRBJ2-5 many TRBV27 CASSTDAQKTQYF
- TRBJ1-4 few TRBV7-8 CASSFFATNEKLFF
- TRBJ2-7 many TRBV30 CAWSDEWDRPSYEQYF
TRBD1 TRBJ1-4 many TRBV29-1 CSGGTGPTNEKLFF
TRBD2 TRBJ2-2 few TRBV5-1 CASRVAGADTGELFF